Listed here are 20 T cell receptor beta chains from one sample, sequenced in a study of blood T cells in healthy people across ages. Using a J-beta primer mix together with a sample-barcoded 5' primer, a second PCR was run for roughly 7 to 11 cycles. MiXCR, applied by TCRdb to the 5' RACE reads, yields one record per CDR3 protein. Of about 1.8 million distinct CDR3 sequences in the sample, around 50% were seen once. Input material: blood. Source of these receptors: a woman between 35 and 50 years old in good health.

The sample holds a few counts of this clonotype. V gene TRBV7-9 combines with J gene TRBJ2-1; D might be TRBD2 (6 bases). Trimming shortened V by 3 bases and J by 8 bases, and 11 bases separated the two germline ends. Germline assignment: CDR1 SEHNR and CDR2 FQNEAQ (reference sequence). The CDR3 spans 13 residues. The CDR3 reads CASSLGWGDEQFF. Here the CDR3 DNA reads TGTGCCAGCAGCTTGGGTTGGGGGGATGAGCAGTTCTTC.

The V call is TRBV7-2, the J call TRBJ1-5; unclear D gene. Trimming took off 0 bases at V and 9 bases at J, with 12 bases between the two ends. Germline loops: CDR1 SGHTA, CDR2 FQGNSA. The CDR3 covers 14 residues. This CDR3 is CASSLAKTVPPQHF. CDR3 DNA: TGTGCCAGCAGCTTAGCGAAAACAGTCCCGCCCCAGCATTTT.

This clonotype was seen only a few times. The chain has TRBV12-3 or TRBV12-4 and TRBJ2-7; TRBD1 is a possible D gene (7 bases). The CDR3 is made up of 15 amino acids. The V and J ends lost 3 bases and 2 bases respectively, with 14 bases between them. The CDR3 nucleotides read TGTGCCAGCAGTTTTGGTCCAGGGGGGACCTACGAGCAGTACTTC. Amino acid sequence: CASSFGPGGTYEQYF.

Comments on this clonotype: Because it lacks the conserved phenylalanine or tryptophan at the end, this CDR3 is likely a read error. This CDR3 is CASSFLRGGHYNEQFS. CDR3 in DNA: TGTGCCAGCAGTTTCCTTCGGGGGGGCCACTACAATGAGCAGTTCTCC. The genes are TRBV28 and TRBJ2-1, with 8 bases fitting TRBD2. J was trimmed by 3 bases and V by 3 bases; bases with no gene match: 7. The CDR3 spans 16 residues. Germline V gene sequence: CDR1 MDHEN, CDR2 SYDVKM.

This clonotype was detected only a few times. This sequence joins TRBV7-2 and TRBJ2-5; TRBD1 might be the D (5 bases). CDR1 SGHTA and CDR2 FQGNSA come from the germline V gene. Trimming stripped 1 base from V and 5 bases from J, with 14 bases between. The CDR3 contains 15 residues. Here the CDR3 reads CASSLDGRVRETQYF. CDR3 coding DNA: TGTGCCAGCAGCTTAGATGGCAGGGTGAGGGAGACCCAGTACTTC.

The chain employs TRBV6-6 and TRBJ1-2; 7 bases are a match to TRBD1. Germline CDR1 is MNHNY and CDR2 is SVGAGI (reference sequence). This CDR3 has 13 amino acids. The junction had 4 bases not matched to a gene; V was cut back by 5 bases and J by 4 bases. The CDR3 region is CASSRQGLYGYTF. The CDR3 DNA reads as TGTGCCAGCAGTCGACAGGGCCTCTATGGCTACACCTTC.

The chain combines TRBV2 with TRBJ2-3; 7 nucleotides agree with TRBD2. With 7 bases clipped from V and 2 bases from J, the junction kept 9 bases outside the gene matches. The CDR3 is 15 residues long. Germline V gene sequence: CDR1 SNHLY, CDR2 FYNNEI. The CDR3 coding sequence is TGTGCCAGCATGGATTTGACTAGCACCACAGATACGCAGTATTTT. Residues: CASMDLTSTTDTQYF.

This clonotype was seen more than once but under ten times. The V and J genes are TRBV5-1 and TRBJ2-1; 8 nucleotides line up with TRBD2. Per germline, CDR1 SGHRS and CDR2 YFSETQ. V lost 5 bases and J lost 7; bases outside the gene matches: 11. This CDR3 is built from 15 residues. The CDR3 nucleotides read TGCGCCAGCAGACGATTTACGGGGGGGCAGAATGAGCAGTTCTTC. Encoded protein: CASRRFTGGQNEQFF.

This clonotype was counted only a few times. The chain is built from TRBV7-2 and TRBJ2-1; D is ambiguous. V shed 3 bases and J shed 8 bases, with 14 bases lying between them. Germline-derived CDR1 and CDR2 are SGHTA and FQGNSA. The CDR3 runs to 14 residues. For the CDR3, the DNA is TGTGCCAGCAGCTTGGGAATAACCATGCATGAGCAGTTCTTC. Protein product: CASSLGITMHEQFF.

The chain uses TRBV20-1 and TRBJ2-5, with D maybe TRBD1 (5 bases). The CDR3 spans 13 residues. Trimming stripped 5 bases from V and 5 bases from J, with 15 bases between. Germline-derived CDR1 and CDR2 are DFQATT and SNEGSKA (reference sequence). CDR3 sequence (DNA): TGCAGTGCTGGACGAAGGGGAAGGGAGACCCAGTACTTC. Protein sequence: CSAGRRGRETQYF.

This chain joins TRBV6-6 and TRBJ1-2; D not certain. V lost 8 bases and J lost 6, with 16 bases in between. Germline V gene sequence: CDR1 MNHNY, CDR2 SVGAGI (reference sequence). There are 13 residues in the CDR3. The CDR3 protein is CASRARDSDGYTF. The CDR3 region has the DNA TGTGCCAGCCGTGCCCGGGATTCCGATGGCTACACCTTC.

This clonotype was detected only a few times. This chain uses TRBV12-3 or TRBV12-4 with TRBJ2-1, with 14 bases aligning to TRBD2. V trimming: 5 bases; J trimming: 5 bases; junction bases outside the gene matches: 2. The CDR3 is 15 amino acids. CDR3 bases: TGTGCCAGCAGTAGACTAGCGGGGGGGGACAATGAGCAGTTCTTC. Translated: CASSRLAGGDNEQFF.

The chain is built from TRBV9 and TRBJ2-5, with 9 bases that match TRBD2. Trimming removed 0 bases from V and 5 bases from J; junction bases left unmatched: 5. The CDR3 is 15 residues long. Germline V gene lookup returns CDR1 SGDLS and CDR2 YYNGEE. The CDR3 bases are TGTGCCAGCAGCGTAGGATCTAGCGGGACGGAGACCCAGTACTTC. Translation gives CASSVGSSGTETQYF.

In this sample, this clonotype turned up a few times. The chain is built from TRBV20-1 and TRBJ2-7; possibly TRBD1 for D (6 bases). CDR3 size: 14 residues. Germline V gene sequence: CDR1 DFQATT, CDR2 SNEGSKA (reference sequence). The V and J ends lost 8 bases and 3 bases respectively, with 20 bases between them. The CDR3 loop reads CSSNPYRDNYEQYF. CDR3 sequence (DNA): TGCAGTTCCAACCCTTACAGGGACAACTACGAGCAGTACTTC.

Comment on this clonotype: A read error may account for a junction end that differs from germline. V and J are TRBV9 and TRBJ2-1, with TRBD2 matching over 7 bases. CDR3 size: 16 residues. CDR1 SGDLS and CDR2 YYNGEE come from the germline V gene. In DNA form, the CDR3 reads TGTGCCGGCAGCGTAGGTCCCGGGCCTCGGGGGGATGAGCAGTTCTTC. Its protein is CAGSVGPGPRGDEQFF.

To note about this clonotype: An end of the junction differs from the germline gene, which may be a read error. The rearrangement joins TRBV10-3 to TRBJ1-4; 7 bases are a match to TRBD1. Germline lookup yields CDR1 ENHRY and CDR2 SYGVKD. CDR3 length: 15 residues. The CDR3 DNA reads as TGTGCCGTCAGCACTGACAGGGAGTCTAATGAAAAACTGTTTTTT. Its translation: CAVSTDRESNEKLFF.

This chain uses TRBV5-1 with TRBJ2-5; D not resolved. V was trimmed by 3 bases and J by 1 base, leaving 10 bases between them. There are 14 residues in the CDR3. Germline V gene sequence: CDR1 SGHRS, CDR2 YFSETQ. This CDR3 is CASSWEDAQETQYF. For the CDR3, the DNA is TGCGCCAGCAGCTGGGAAGACGCCCAAGAGACCCAGTACTTC.

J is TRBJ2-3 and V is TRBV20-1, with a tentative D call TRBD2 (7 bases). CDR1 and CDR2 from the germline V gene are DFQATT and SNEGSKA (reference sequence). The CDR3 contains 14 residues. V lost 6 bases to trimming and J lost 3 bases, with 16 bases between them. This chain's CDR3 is CSAVGGAGTDTQYF. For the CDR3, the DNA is TGCAGTGCCGTGGGGGGGGCGGGTACAGATACGCAGTATTTT.

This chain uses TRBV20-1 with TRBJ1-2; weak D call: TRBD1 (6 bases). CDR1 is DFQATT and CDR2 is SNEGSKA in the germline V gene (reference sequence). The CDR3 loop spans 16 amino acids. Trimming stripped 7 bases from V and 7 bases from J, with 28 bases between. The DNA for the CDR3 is TGCAGTGTCCACGCTCGAGATACCGGAAGCAGGGGTGGCTACACCTTC. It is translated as CSVHARDTGSRGGYTF.

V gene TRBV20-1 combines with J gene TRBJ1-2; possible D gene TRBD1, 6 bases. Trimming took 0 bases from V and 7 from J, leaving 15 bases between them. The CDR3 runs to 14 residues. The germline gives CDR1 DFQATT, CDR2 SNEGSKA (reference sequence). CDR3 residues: CSARDHKGDAGYTF. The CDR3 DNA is TGCAGTGCTAGAGATCATAAGGGGGACGCTGGCTACACCTTC.